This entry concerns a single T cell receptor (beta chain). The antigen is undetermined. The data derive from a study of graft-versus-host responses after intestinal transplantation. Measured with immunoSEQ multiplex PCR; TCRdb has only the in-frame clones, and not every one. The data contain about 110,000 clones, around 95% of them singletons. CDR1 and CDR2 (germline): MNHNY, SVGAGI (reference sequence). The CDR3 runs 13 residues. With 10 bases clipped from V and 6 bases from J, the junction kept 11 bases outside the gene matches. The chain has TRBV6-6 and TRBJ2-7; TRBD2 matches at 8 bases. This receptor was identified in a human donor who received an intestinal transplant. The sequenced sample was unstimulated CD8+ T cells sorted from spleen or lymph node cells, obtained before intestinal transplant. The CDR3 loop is CAILTSGTGEQYF. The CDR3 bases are TGTGCCATCCTCACTAGCGGAACTGGCGAGCAGTACTTC.